Below, 21 T cell receptor beta chains from the same sample are listed, as sequenced in a study of blood T cells in healthy people across ages. Alongside a J-beta primer mix, a sample-barcoded 5' primer served in a second PCR lasting about 6 to 12 cycles. MiXCR was run by TCRdb on the 5' RACE reads, yielding one entry per CDR3 protein. This table holds more than 1,400,000 distinct CDR3 sequences, approximately 40% found once. The specimen was blood. These receptors all come from a woman younger than 30 in good health.

The chain employs TRBV6-1 and TRBJ2-6; 7 bases map to TRBD1. There are 19 residues in the CDR3. Germline V gives CDR1 MNHNS, CDR2 SASEGT. V was clipped by 5 bases and J by 0 bases; unmatched bases: 13. The CDR3 DNA sequence: TGTGCCAGCAGTCCTGATCTCCCGGGACAGCTCTCTGGGGCCAACGTCCTGACTTTC. Protein product: CASSPDLPGQLSGANVLTF.

The chain has TRBV20-1 and TRBJ2-7; 12 bases match TRBD2. The CDR3 sequence is 15 residues long. V lost 6 bases, J lost 0 bases, and 6 bases stayed unmatched. Germline CDR1 is DFQATT and CDR2 is SNEGSKA (reference sequence). CDR3 nucleotides: TGCAGTGCCGCCGGACTAGCGGGGAACTCCTACGAGCAGTACTTC. The encoded protein is CSAAGLAGNSYEQYF.

Only a few counts were recorded for this clonotype. The chain employs TRBV12-3 or TRBV12-4 and TRBJ2-7, with 10 bases aligning to TRBD2. This CDR3 is built from 15 residues. J lost 7 bases, V lost 5 bases, and 11 bases had no gene match. CDR3 region: CASSHTSGAYNEQYF. The DNA for the CDR3 is TGTGCCAGCAGTCACACTAGCGGGGCATACAATGAGCAGTACTTC.

This clonotype was counted between two and nine times. This sequence joins TRBV20-1 and TRBJ2-3; D unclear. V lost 8 bases and J 2 bases, leaving 8 bases between the germline ends. The CDR3 has 11 residues. Germline assignment: CDR1 DFQATT and CDR2 SNEGSKA (reference sequence). In DNA form, the CDR3 reads TGCAGTTTCCTGGACACAGATACGCAGTATTTT. This sequence encodes CSFLDTDTQYF.

The chain recombines TRBV5-1 with TRBJ2-1; TRBD2 matches 10 bases. There are 15 residues in the CDR3. In germline, CDR1 is SGHRS, CDR2 YFSETQ. With V trimmed by 3 bases and J by 6 bases, 6 bases remained unmatched. The CDR3 reads CASSSLAGEGNEQFF. The DNA for the CDR3 is TGCGCCAGCAGCTCCCTAGCGGGAGAGGGCAATGAGCAGTTCTTC.

This sequence joins TRBV3-1 and TRBJ2-2; 7 nucleotides match TRBD1. This CDR3 spans 14 amino acids. Germline-derived CDR1 and CDR2 are LGHDT and YNNKEL (reference sequence). V shed 7 bases and J 1 base; nucleotides not matched to a gene: 3. CDR3 residues: CASNGDRNTGELFF. CDR3 in DNA: TGTGCCAGCAACGGGGACAGGAACACCGGGGAGCTGTTTTTT.

The genes are TRBV5-1 and TRBJ1-1; D unresolved. Looked up from germline, CDR1 is SGHRS and CDR2 is YFSETQ. The CDR3 spans 14 residues. V gave up 0 bases and J gave up 1 base, with 7 bases separating them. The DNA of the CDR3 is TGCGCCAGCAGCTTGGAAAAAGGGAACACTGAAGCTTTCTTT. Its protein product is CASSLEKGNTEAFF.

This chain links TRBV20-1 with TRBJ2-3; D not certain. CDR3 length: 16 residues. Trimming stripped 0 bases from V and 0 bases from J, with 13 bases between. Looked up from germline, CDR1 is DFQATT and CDR2 is SNEGSKA (reference sequence). The CDR3 loop is CSARDPTATSTDTQYF. The CDR3, as DNA: TGCAGTGCTAGAGATCCTACGGCAACTAGCACAGATACGCAGTATTTT.

This clonotype was seen many times. The rearrangement joins TRBV6-2 or TRBV6-3 to TRBJ1-2; no clear D. Trimming pared 6 bases from V and 4 bases from J, leaving 12 bases between. CDR1 and CDR2 (germline): MNHEY, SVGEGT. CDR3 length equals 13 residues. CDR3 protein: CASSNTATYGYTF. CDR3 DNA: TGTGCCAGCAGCAACACGGCCACCTATGGCTACACCTTC.

The chain recombines TRBV11-2 with TRBJ2-3; 10 nucleotides align to TRBD2. The CDR3 is 16 residues long. Looked up from germline, CDR1 is SGHAT and CDR2 is FQNNGV. V lost 4 bases and J lost 8; bases outside the gene matches: 12. The CDR3: CASSSPRAGGKGTQYF. As DNA, the CDR3 is TGTGCCAGCAGCTCCCCTCGAGCGGGGGGGAAGGGTACGCAGTATTTT.

The rearrangement joins TRBV10-3 to TRBJ1-4; no firm D call. The CDR3 is 13 residues long. Germline CDR1 ENHRY, CDR2 SYGVKD. Trimming took off 10 bases at V and 3 bases at J, with 12 bases between the two ends. The DNA for the CDR3 is TGTGCCACCACGACGGGTTCTAATGAAAAACTGTTTTTT. This translates into CATTTGSNEKLFF.

The chain combines TRBV7-9 with TRBJ2-5; 11 bases fit TRBD2. The CDR3 has 18 amino acids. Per germline, CDR1 SEHNR and CDR2 FQNEAQ (reference sequence). The junction had 9 bases not matched to a gene; V was cut back by 2 bases and J by 1 base. The CDR3 is CASSLWGLAEESQETQYF. The CDR3 DNA follows: TGTGCCAGCAGCTTATGGGGACTAGCGGAAGAATCCCAAGAGACCCAGTACTTC.

This chain connects TRBV5-1 to TRBJ2-7; 8 bases are shared with TRBD2. The CDR3 runs to 15 residues. Germline CDR1 reads SGHRS; CDR2 reads YFSETQ. J gave up 3 bases and V 4 bases, and 9 bases lay outside the gene matches. CDR3 DNA sequence: TGCGCCAGCAGCGTAGGACTAGCTGGTTTCTACGAGCAGTACTTC. Its translation is CASSVGLAGFYEQYF.

This chain connects TRBV20-1 to TRBJ2-4; weak D call: TRBD2 (5 bases). The length of the CDR3 is 18 residues. Germline CDR1 is DFQATT and CDR2 is SNEGSKA (reference sequence). V was pared by 0 bases and J by 0 bases, with 18 bases between. In nucleotides, the CDR3 is TGCAGTGCTAGAGATTTGAGAGGGAGTACCCTAGCCAAAAACATTCAGTACTTC. Protein: CSARDLRGSTLAKNIQYF.

This clonotype appeared a few times. For the CDR3, the DNA is TGTGCCATCAGTGAGGGTTTCATCTGGGGATCTTCCGGAAACACCATATATTTT. This sequence encodes CAISEGFIWGSSGNTIYF. J is TRBJ1-3 and V is TRBV10-3; no definite D call. Between the trimmed V and J ends, which lost 2 bases and 4 bases, there was a span of 21 bases. From germline, CDR1 is ENHRY and CDR2 SYGVKD. The CDR3 length is 18 residues.

This sequence joins TRBV3-1 and TRBJ1-2; D is ambiguous. Germline V gene data show CDR1 as LGHDT and CDR2 as YNNKEL (reference sequence). The CDR3 has 12 amino acids. Trimming removed 5 bases from V and 5 bases from J, with 9 bases in between. The CDR3 is CASSTTRYGYTF. The CDR3 DNA is TGTGCCAGCAGCACTACACGGTATGGCTACACCTTC.

The chain links TRBV20-1 to TRBJ2-7, with D tentatively TRBD2 (6 bases). The CDR3 has 12 residues. Germline CDR1 DFQATT, CDR2 SNEGSKA (reference sequence). V gave up 5 bases and J gave up 5 bases, with 13 bases separating them. Here the CDR3 DNA reads TGCAGTGCTCCGACTAGTCCCAACGAGCAGTACTTC. It yields the protein CSAPTSPNEQYF.

The chain carries TRBV27 and TRBJ2-7, with D unresolved. Trimming stripped 4 bases from V and 0 bases from J, with 10 bases between. Germline V gene sequence: CDR1 MNHEY, CDR2 SMNVEV (reference sequence). The CDR3 loop spans 14 amino acids. The CDR3 sequence: CASSSRRTSYEQYF. The CDR3 bases are TGTGCCAGCAGTTCCCGAAGGACCTCCTACGAGCAGTACTTC.

Worth noting for this clonotype: A much larger clone differs from this one at a single base, so this may be a read error. The V gene is TRBV4-1, the J gene TRBJ2-3; 7 bases agree with TRBD2. CDR1 MGHRA and CDR2 YSYEKL come from the germline V gene. CDR3 size: 15 residues. DNA of the CDR3: TGCGCCAGCAGCCAACGCCTAGCGGTCACAGATGCGCAGTATTTT. Translation gives CASSQRLAVTDAQYF.

This clonotype was detected a few times. The chain uses TRBV12-3 or TRBV12-4 and TRBJ2-3, with TRBD2 matching over 7 bases. The trim removed 1 base at V and 4 bases at J, leaving 5 bases unmatched. The CDR3 is 15 residues long. The CDR3 bases are TGTGCCAGCAGTTTAGGCGGGAGAAGCTCAGATACGCAGTATTTT. Its translation is CASSLGGRSSDTQYF.

This clonotype was picked up one time. The chain has TRBV11-2 and TRBJ1-5, with D uncertain. Between the trimmed V and J ends, which lost 1 base and 9 bases, there was a span of 13 bases. CDR3 length: 14 amino acids. CDR1 SGHAT and CDR2 FQNNGV come from the germline V gene. CDR3 sequence: CASSLGGGRGPQHF. CDR3 sequence (DNA): TGTGCCAGCAGCTTAGGGGGAGGGCGAGGGCCCCAGCATTTT.